This entry lists 7 T cell receptor beta chains sequenced from one sample in a study of metastatic and nonmetastatic thyroid tumors. TCRdb re-clonotyped the PCR reads through MiXCR. The sample has 20,000 to 25,000 clones, about 13% seen once. Each patient came to thyroid surgery without any prior treatment (of any kind). Sequenced: blood. All receptors derive from a female donor with papillary thyroid cancer or a benign thyroid nodule (not recorded which). Some clones in this sample may be carry-over from other donors' samples.

This clone was detected many times. The chain carries TRBV20-1 and TRBJ2-1; D possibly corresponds to TRBD2 (6 bases). CDR3 length equals 14 residues. The ends were cut back, 5 bases at V and 1 base at J, with 12 bases in the middle. CDR1 and CDR2 (germline): DFQATT, SNEGSKA (reference sequence). The CDR3 spells CSASTGGSYNEQFF. The CDR3 DNA follows: TGCAGTGCTTCAACCGGGGGTTCCTACAATGAGCAGTTCTTC.

This clone came up many times. V and J are TRBV20-1 and TRBJ2-7; 8 bases are a match to TRBD1. V dropped 6 bases and J dropped 4; count of bases not matched to a gene: 11. CDR3 length: 14 residues. The germline V gene has CDR1 DFQATT and CDR2 SNEGSKA (reference sequence). Written as DNA, the CDR3 is TGCAGTGCAATCCCCGACAGGGGTTTGTACGAGCAGTACTTC. The encoded protein is CSAIPDRGLYEQYF.

This clone was seen many times. The chain joins TRBV18 to TRBJ2-7; no reliable D call. This CDR3 spans 14 amino acids. Germline V gives CDR1 KGHSH, CDR2 LQKENI. Trimming cost V 2 bases and J 2 bases, with 10 bases left between them. CDR3 nucleotide sequence: TGTGCCAGCTCACCAGCAAGCTATCCCTACGAGCAGTACTTC. This sequence encodes CASSPASYPYEQYF. Based on the CDR3 plus reference TRBV18 and TRBJ2-7, the full variable domain is NAGVMQNPRHLVRRRGQEARLRCSPMKGHSHVYWYRQLPEEGLKFMVYLQKENIIDESGMPKERFSAEFPKEGPSILRIQQVVRGDSAAYFCASSPASYPYEQYFGPGTRLTVT.

This clone has at least ten counts. This chain connects TRBV11-2 to TRBJ2-7, with D possibly being TRBD2 (5 bases). Germline V gives CDR1 SGHAT, CDR2 FQNNGV. The CDR3 consists of 12 residues. The germline V and J ends were trimmed by 1 base and 6 bases, with 7 bases remaining between them. The DNA for the CDR3 is TGTGCCAGCAGCTTAGGAGGGTTCGAGCAGTACTTC. Its protein is CASSLGGFEQYF.

At least ten counts were recorded for this clone. The chain uses TRBV20-1 and TRBJ1-1; D is undetermined. The CDR3 runs to 12 residues. Trimming cost V 4 bases and J 1 base, with 7 bases left between them. Germline loops: CDR1 DFQATT, CDR2 SNEGSKA (reference sequence). The DNA of the CDR3 is TGCAGTGCTATGGCACCGAACACTGAAGCTTTCTTT. Translated: CSAMAPNTEAFF.

In this sample, this clone turned up a few times. This chain uses TRBV6-2 or TRBV6-3 with TRBJ1-3; no clear D. In germline, CDR1 is MNHEY, CDR2 SVGEGT. Trimming took off 2 bases at V and 0 bases at J, with 5 bases between the two ends. The CDR3 has 14 residues. In DNA, the CDR3 is TGTGCCAGCAGTTACCGGAGCTCTGGAAACACCATATATTTT. This encodes CASSYRSSGNTIYF.

This clone came up many times. This chain joins TRBV12-3 or TRBV12-4 and TRBJ1-5, with D perhaps TRBD1 (6 bases). The CDR3 runs to 15 residues. V lost 5 bases to trimming and J lost 0 bases, with 11 bases between them. CDR3 in DNA: TGTGCCAGCAGTATCGGGGGCTATAGCAATCAGCCCCAGCATTTT. Translated, it gives CASSIGGYSNQPQHF.